The 24 T cell receptor beta chains in this list originate from one sample, sequenced in a study of T-cell memory formation after mild COVID-19. TCRdb recomputed calls from the 5' RACE reads with MiXCR, one row per CDR3 protein. The table lists around 250,000 distinct CDR3 sequences, approximately 15% of them singletons. The sample was PBMCs or a T cell subset sorted from them (not recorded which). These TCRs come from an adult woman who had mild COVID-19 (a few samples of this study predate the infection). Cell type and time point are not known.

This clonotype occurred a few times. The CDR3: CASSLLPGQGNGYTF. CDR3 DNA sequence: TGCGCCAGCAGCCTACTCCCGGGACAGGGGAATGGCTACACCTTC. The chain uses TRBV4-1 and TRBJ1-2; 10 nucleotides align to TRBD1. V was clipped by 4 bases and J by 6 bases; unmatched bases: 8. Germline assignment: CDR1 MGHRA and CDR2 YSYEKL. This CDR3 spans 15 amino acids.

In its sample, this clonotype was seen a few times. The CDR3 spells CASSPTREQETQYF. CDR3 in DNA: TGTGCCAGCAGCCCAACTAGAGAACAAGAGACCCAGTACTTC. This chain links TRBV2 with TRBJ2-5, with D maybe TRBD2 (5 bases). Trimming took 6 bases from V and 2 from J, leaving 13 bases between them. In germline, CDR1 is SNHLY, CDR2 FYNNEI. This CDR3 region has 14 residues.

The chain combines TRBV5-1 with TRBJ1-1; the D is unclear. V was trimmed by 4 bases and J by 1 base, leaving 11 bases between them. Germline V CDR1 and CDR2: SGHRS, YFSETQ. The CDR3 is 14 amino acids. The chain's CDR3 is CASSELPGNTEAFF. DNA for the CDR3: TGCGCCAGCAGCGAACTTCCAGGGAACACTGAAGCTTTCTTT. Combining the CDR3 with reference TRBV5-1 and TRBJ1-1 gives the whole variable domain KAGVTQTPRYLIKTRGQQVTLSCSPISGHRSVSWYQQTPGQGLQFLFEYFSETQRNKGNFPGRFSGRQFSNSRSEMNVSTLELGDSALYLCASSELPGNTEAFFGQGTRLTVV.

The V gene is TRBV11-2, the J gene TRBJ2-1, with TRBD2 matching 11 bases. The germline V gene encodes CDR1 SGHAT and CDR2 FQNNGV. The J segment lost 2 bases and the V segment lost 1 base, leaving 4 bases of the junction unmatched. The CDR3 runs to 17 residues. Here the CDR3 DNA reads TGTGCCAGCAGCTTAGCCAGACTAGCGGGACCCTACAATGAGCAGTTCTTC. Its protein is CASSLARLAGPYNEQFF.

This clonotype appeared a few times. The rearrangement uses TRBV12-3 or TRBV12-4 and TRBJ1-2, with D maybe TRBD1 (5 bases). Trimming stripped 7 bases from V and 2 bases from J, with 11 bases between. The CDR3 contains 13 residues. The DNA of the CDR3 is TGTGCCAGCAACCCCGGGACCAACTATGGCTACACCTTC. Protein sequence: CASNPGTNYGYTF.

This clonotype came up many times. V and J are TRBV20-1 and TRBJ1-6, with D possibly being TRBD1 (6 bases). The V gene lost 6 bases and the J gene lost 7 bases, with 16 bases spanning the gap. The CDR3 covers 14 residues. The V gene's germline CDR1 is DFQATT and CDR2 SNEGSKA (reference sequence). The CDR3 here is CSALPGQRNSPLHF. The DNA of the CDR3 is TGCAGTGCCCTCCCGGGACAAAGGAATTCACCCCTCCACTTT.

The J gene is TRBJ2-1, the V gene TRBV20-1; D is perhaps TRBD2 (6 bases). This CDR3 is 15 amino acids long. The germline CDR1 and CDR2 sequences are DFQATT and SNEGSKA (reference sequence). The germline V and J ends were trimmed by 5 bases and 7 bases, with 21 bases remaining between them. The DNA of the CDR3 is TGCAGTGCTGAGGGTAGACTAGGTAGGGGAAATGAGCAGTTCTTC. Protein: CSAEGRLGRGNEQFF.

There are a few counts of this clonotype. V is TRBV30 and J is TRBJ1-4; 7 bases align to TRBD1. Looked up from germline, CDR1 is GTSNPN and CDR2 is SVGIG (reference sequence). The V gene end was trimmed by 2 bases and the J gene end by 7 bases; junction bases not matched to a gene: 10. The CDR3 runs to 15 residues. CDR3 in DNA: TGTGCCTGGAGTTCGAACAGGGGCGGGACTGAAAAACTGTTTTTT. Translating it yields CAWSSNRGGTEKLFF.

The chain is built from TRBV12-3 or TRBV12-4 and TRBJ2-3; 7 positions match TRBD1. The CDR3 sequence is 15 residues long. Unmatched junction bases numbered 5, after V lost 5 bases and J lost 0 bases. The CDR3 here is CASSRDSASTDTQYF. CDR3 DNA: TGTGCCAGCAGTCGGGACAGCGCGAGCACAGATACGCAGTATTTT.

This clonotype was counted a few times. CDR3 in DNA: TGTGCTAGTGGTTTGGCGCAGGGGGGTCCCTACAATGAGCAGTTCTTC. It specifies CASGLAQGGPYNEQFF. V is TRBV12-5 and J is TRBJ2-1, with D maybe TRBD1 (7 bases). V shed 1 base and J shed 2 bases, with 12 bases lying between them. The CDR3 totals 16 residues. CDR1 is LGHNT and CDR2 is FRNRAP in the germline V gene.

This chain links TRBV5-6 with TRBJ2-1; D is uncertain. The CDR3 runs 15 residues. Germline CDR1 reads SGHDT; CDR2 reads YYEEEE. Trimming left V 2 bases short and J 3 bases short, with 12 bases between. CDR3 coding DNA: TGTGCCAGCAGCTTTCTACAGTCCGGCTACAATGAGCAGTTCTTC. This gives the protein CASSFLQSGYNEQFF.

J is TRBJ2-5 and V is TRBV5-6, with D possibly TRBD2 on 7 matching bases. Germline V gene lookup returns CDR1 SGHDT and CDR2 YYEEEE. The V and J ends lost 1 base and 7 bases respectively, with 14 bases between them. This CDR3 is built from 14 residues. In DNA, the CDR3 is TGTGCCAGCAGCTTGAAGGGGGGGTGGACGACCCAGTACTTC. Translation: CASSLKGGWTTQYF.

This clonotype has a count of ten or more. The rearrangement links TRBV4-2 to TRBJ1-2; possible D gene TRBD1, 6 bases. There are 15 residues in the CDR3. V shed 0 bases and J shed 6 bases, with 14 bases lying between them. The germline V gene encodes CDR1 LGHNA and CDR2 YNFKEQ. CDR3 sequence (DNA): TGTGCCAGCAGCCAAGAGGACAGTCAAGGGGATGGCTACACCTTC. It codes for CASSQEDSQGDGYTF.

This clonotype showed up just a few times. The J gene is TRBJ1-1, the V gene TRBV18; D might be TRBD1 (6 bases). The CDR3 loop spans 14 amino acids. V shed 4 bases and J shed 5 bases, with 14 bases lying between them. Germline V lookup: CDR1 KGHSH, CDR2 LQKENI. Written as DNA, the CDR3 is TGTGCCAGCTCACTAAAAGAGGGGGGAACTGAAGCTTTCTTT. This codes for CASSLKEGGTEAFF.

V gene TRBV18 combines with J gene TRBJ2-7; D is undetermined. Trimming removed 1 base from V and 1 base from J, with 8 bases in between. This CDR3 region has 14 residues. Germline V gives CDR1 KGHSH, CDR2 LQKENI. CDR3 nucleotide sequence: TGTGCCAGCTCACCACGGTCTGATTCCTACGAGCAGTACTTC. This translates into CASSPRSDSYEQYF.

The chain couples TRBV7-9 to TRBJ1-1; D not resolved. The CDR3 length is 13 residues. Per the germline V gene, CDR1 is SEHNR and CDR2 is FQNEAQ (reference sequence). The V end was cut by 2 bases, the J end by 5 bases, with 9 bases between. The chain's CDR3 is CASSLSPDTEAFF. Here the CDR3 DNA reads TGTGCCAGCAGCTTATCTCCGGATACTGAAGCTTTCTTT. The full variable domain, completed using reference TRBV7-9 and TRBJ1-1, is DTGVSQNPRHKITKRGQNVTFRCDPISEHNRLYWYRQTLGQGPEFLTYFQNEAQLEKSRLLSDRFSAERPKGSFSTLEIQRTEQGDSAMYLCASSLSPDTEAFFGQGTRLTVV.

CDR3 protein: CASSPGGGGTDTQYF. CDR3 sequence (DNA): TGTGCCAGCAGCCCTGGGGGAGGGGGCACAGATACGCAGTATTTT. The chain combines TRBV7-9 with TRBJ2-3; 7 bases map to TRBD2. The CDR3 consists of 15 residues. Germline CDR1 SEHNR, CDR2 FQNEAQ (reference sequence). With V trimmed by 5 bases and J by 1 base, 6 bases remained unmatched.

This clonotype was observed a few times. V and J are TRBV20-1 and TRBJ2-1, with TRBD2 matching 9 bases. This CDR3 has 16 residues. Germline V gives CDR1 DFQATT, CDR2 SNEGSKA (reference sequence). V dropped 3 bases and J dropped 0; count of bases not matched to a gene: 6. CDR3 in DNA: TGCAGTGCTAGGTTGGGTAGCGGGAGCTCCTACAATGAGCAGTTCTTC. It is translated as CSARLGSGSSYNEQFF.

The chain is built from TRBV20-1 and TRBJ2-7; D might be TRBD1 or TRBD2, each matching 6 bases. CDR1 DFQATT and CDR2 SNEGSKA come from the germline V gene (reference sequence). Trimming shortened V by 0 bases and J by 1 base, and 16 bases separated the two germline ends. The CDR3 has 16 residues. The CDR3 reads CSARELGAGQSYEQYF. CDR3 sequence (DNA): TGCAGTGCTAGAGAGTTAGGGGCGGGACAATCCTACGAGCAGTACTTC.

The V gene is TRBV12-3 or TRBV12-4, the J gene TRBJ2-2; 10 bases line up with TRBD1. V shed 6 bases and J 2 bases; nucleotides not matched to a gene: 12. The CDR3 contains 18 residues. In DNA form, the CDR3 reads TGTGCCAGCAGGAGAACCACCGGGACAGGGGACAACACCGGGGAGCTGTTTTTT. This encodes CASRRTTGTGDNTGELFF.

CDR3 coding DNA: TGTGCCAGCAGCCCCGGACCGGATCAGCCCCAGCATTTT. Protein: CASSPGPDQPQHF. The J gene is TRBJ1-5, the V gene TRBV3-1; no reliable D call. The CDR3 covers 13 residues. Germline V gives CDR1 LGHDT, CDR2 YNNKEL (reference sequence). V shed 4 bases and J shed 5 bases, with 9 bases lying between them.

CDR3 residues: CASTQVGGRDTQYF. CDR3 in DNA: TGTGCCAGCACCCAAGTGGGGGGGCGAGATACGCAGTATTTT. V usage is TRBV12-3 or TRBV12-4 and J usage is TRBJ2-3, with D possibly TRBD2 on 7 matching bases. V lost 7 bases to trimming and J lost 5 bases, with 16 bases between them. The CDR3 is 14 residues long.

The V and J genes are TRBV20-1 and TRBJ1-1; 10 bases match TRBD1. Germline CDR1 is DFQATT and CDR2 is SNEGSKA (reference sequence). The J segment lost 7 bases and the V segment lost 0 bases, leaving 14 bases of the junction unmatched. The CDR3 totals 17 residues. CDR3 sequence reads: CSARDPGQGRLRFEAFF. The CDR3, as DNA: TGCAGTGCTAGAGACCCGGGACAGGGGAGGTTACGATTTGAAGCTTTCTTT.

This chain uses TRBV7-3 with TRBJ1-1, with D perhaps matching TRBD1 (6 bases). This CDR3 is built from 13 residues. CDR1 and CDR2 (germline): SGHTA, FQGTGA. Trimming left V 4 bases short and J 0 bases short, with 6 bases between. This chain's CDR3 is CASSWTVNTEAFF. The CDR3 DNA reads TGTGCCAGCAGCTGGACAGTGAACACTGAAGCTTTCTTT.